Here is one T cell receptor (beta chain) with its context. Its target is unknown. TCRdb ran MiXCR on the reads and lists one entry per CDR3 protein. The sample gives 75,000 to 100,000 distinct CDR3 sequences, 45% to 55% of which show up once; approximately 95% is in the top ten. This sample was taken from a study of T cell repertoires in cytomegalovirus infection. Study as a whole: From public TCR beta signatures came an indication of both CMV infection and matching HLA type. Study outcomes and limitations: Within the response measured ex vivo, HLA-C-restricted CMV-specific TCR beta clonotypes were dominant.

Trimming cost V 1 base and J 4 bases, with 4 bases left between them. The CDR3 loop spans 13 amino acids. Germline loops: CDR1 MDHEN, CDR2 SYDVKM. The input for sequencing was CD8+ T cells from cultured PBMCs, taken from culture after CMV antigen stimulation. The chain recombines TRBV28 with TRBJ2-2; D unresolved. This TCR came from a human donor in good health (CMV status not recorded). Some clones in this sample may be carry-over from other donors' samples. In DNA form, the CDR3 reads TGTGCCAGCAGTTTATTAGGCACCGGGGAGCTGTTTTTT. Its translation: CASSLLGTGELFF. Filled out from reference TRBV28 and TRBJ2-2, the complete variable domain reads DVKVTQSSRYLVKRTGEKVFLECVQDMDHENMFWYRQDPGLGLRLIYFSYDVKMKEKGDIPEGYSVSREKKERFSLILESASTNQTSMYLCASSLLGTGELFFGEGSRLTVL.